This T cell receptor beta chain was captured by sequencing in a study of cytomegalovirus exposure and HLA in healthy donors. In the study overall: Findings of an earlier analysis included roughly 110 million unique TCR beta sequences from 190 million or so T cells.

Donors were ostensibly healthy at sampling, although undocumented immune exposures were probable. The CDR3 consists of 15 residues. The germline gives CDR1 SGHRS, CDR2 YFSETQ. V lost 4 bases to trimming and J lost 4 bases; unmatched junction nucleotides: 4. In the PCR, 60 Vbeta and 13 Jbeta primers were used. Profiled with immunoSEQ multiplex PCR; TCRdb holds only in-frame clones, not every one. Of some 130,000 clones in the sample, around 78% are singletons; the top ten hold less than 2%. The sequenced material came from PBMCs. The receptor comes from a man aged 40-49 years in good health and CMV-seronegative. This chain connects TRBV5-1 to TRBJ2-7; 14 bases are a match to TRBD2. This CDR3 reads CASSPGTSGGYEQYF. DNA of the CDR3: TGCGCCAGCAGCCCGGGGACTAGCGGGGGTTACGAGCAGTACTTC. The variable domain in full, completed from reference TRBV5-1 and TRBJ2-7, reads KAGVTQTPRYLIKTRGQQVTLSCSPISGHRSVSWYQQTPGQGLQFLFEYFSETQRNKGNFPGRFSGRQFSNSRSEMNVSTLELGDSALYLCASSPGTSGGYEQYFGPGTRLTVT.